These 27 T cell receptor beta chains share one sample of origin, sequenced in a study of cytomegalovirus exposure and HLA in healthy donors. Vbeta (60) and Jbeta (13) primers were used in the PCR. Assay: immunoSEQ multiplex PCR; the TCRdb copy retains only in-frame clones and omits some. The table has around 150,000 clones, roughly 79% seen once. Sample: PBMCs. These receptor sequences come from a male donor in good health and CMV-seronegative.

This chain joins TRBV2 and TRBJ2-1, with no clear D. This CDR3 spans 12 amino acids. Trimming cost V 9 bases and J 3 bases, with 9 bases left between them. In germline, CDR1 is SNHLY, CDR2 FYNNEI. CDR3 amino acids: CASCASYNEQFF. The DNA for the CDR3 is TGTGCCAGTTGTGCTAGCTACAATGAGCAGTTCTTC.

This chain connects TRBV5-1 to TRBJ2-3; possible D gene TRBD1, 5 bases. Trimming removed 1 base from V and 2 bases from J, with 11 bases in between. Germline loops: CDR1 SGHRS, CDR2 YFSETQ. The CDR3 sequence is 15 residues long. Here the CDR3 reads CASSLQGSVTDTQYF. CDR3 bases: TGCGCCAGCAGCTTGCAGGGATCTGTCACAGATACGCAGTATTTT.

As DNA, the CDR3 is TGCGCCAGCAGCTTAAAACCCGAGGGTGAAGCTTTCTTT. It translates to CASSLKPEGEAFF. The chain carries TRBV5-1 and TRBJ1-1; no reliable D call. V lost 2 bases, J lost 7 bases, and 12 bases lay in between. Germline V gives CDR1 SGHRS, CDR2 YFSETQ. The length of the CDR3 is 13 residues.

The V call is TRBV19, the J call TRBJ1-1; D gene unclear. The V gene lost 6 bases and the J gene lost 3 bases, with 14 bases spanning the gap. Per germline, CDR1 LNHDA and CDR2 SQIVND (reference sequence). The CDR3 has 14 amino acids. CDR3 nucleotides: TGTGCCAGTAGCCGTGAGGGCGGGTACACTGAAGCTTTCTTT. It is translated as CASSREGGYTEAFF.

The chain employs TRBV14 and TRBJ1-6; D is unclear. The length of the CDR3 is 17 residues. Germline CDR1 is SGHDN and CDR2 is FVKESK. Trimming took off 0 bases at V and 7 bases at J, with 16 bases between the two ends. The CDR3 region is CASSQDLKGRANSPLHF. CDR3 sequence (DNA): TGTGCCAGCAGCCAAGATCTCAAAGGGAGAGCCAATTCACCCCTCCACTTT.

The gene calls are TRBV7-8 and TRBJ2-5; 7 bases line up with TRBD2. The DNA end is more similar to TRBJ2-7, so the J call may be wrong. Germline V lookup: CDR1 SGHVS, CDR2 FQNEAQ. The CDR3 contains 17 residues. CDR3 DNA sequence: TGTGCCAGCAGCCAGTATTCTAGGGACTATGCTACCTACGAGCAGTACTTC. Protein product: CASSQYSRDYATYEQYF.

This rearrangement joins TRBV7-2 to TRBJ2-7; maybe TRBD1 (6 bases). There are 12 residues in the CDR3. Germline CDR1 reads SGHTA; CDR2 reads FQGNSA. The V end was cut by 5 bases, the J end by 4 bases, with 9 bases between. The CDR3 nucleotides read TGTGCCAGCAGCGTACAGGGTTACGAGCAGTACTTC. This gives the protein CASSVQGYEQYF.

V gene TRBV7-3 combines with J gene TRBJ2-1, with 11 bases fitting TRBD2. Germline V lookup: CDR1 SGHTA, CDR2 FQGTGA. The junction had 7 bases not matched to a gene; V was cut back by 5 bases and J by 7 bases. The CDR3 totals 15 residues. The CDR3 here is CASSPRLAGLNEQFF. The CDR3 DNA sequence: TGTGCCAGCAGCCCCCGACTAGCGGGGTTAAATGAGCAGTTCTTC.

This clone has a handful of counts. The rearrangement joins TRBV19 to TRBJ2-5; 9 bases are shared with TRBD1. Germline trimming cut 7 bases from V and 3 bases from J; bases unmatched to any gene: 12. The CDR3 covers 16 residues. Germline CDR1 LNHDA, CDR2 SQIVND (reference sequence). The CDR3: CASNGGQGLPEETQYF. The DNA of the CDR3 is TGTGCCAGTAACGGAGGACAGGGGTTGCCTGAAGAGACCCAGTACTTC.

On this clone: One junction end does not reproduce the germline sequence, and a read error may be involved. This chain joins TRBV7-7 and TRBJ2-5, with D tentatively TRBD2 (6 bases). Per germline, CDR1 SSHAT and CDR2 FNYEAQ (reference sequence). The CDR3 spans 14 residues. The CDR3, as DNA: TGTGCTAGCAGCACTAGGGACTACCAAGAGACCCAGTACTTC. As protein: CASSTRDYQETQYF.

The J gene is TRBJ1-2, the V gene TRBV30; 7 bases agree with TRBD1. The CDR3 contains 16 residues. Trimming cost V 4 bases and J 2 bases; bases outside gene matches: 13. CDR1 is GTSNPN, CDR2 SVGIG, per germline (reference sequence). The CDR3 nucleotides are TGTGCCTGGAAAAAGCGGCCCGGGACAGAAAACTATGGCTACACCTTC. Residues: CAWKKRPGTENYGYTF.

The chain links TRBV10-1 to TRBJ2-7; 7 bases align to TRBD2. With V trimmed by 0 bases and J by 0 bases, 2 bases remained unmatched. The CDR3 extends over 15 amino acids. Germline loops: CDR1 WNHNN, CDR2 SYGVQD (reference sequence). CDR3 nucleotides: TGCGCCAGCAGTGAGTCCGGCGGGGGCTCCTACGAGCAGTACTTC. The encoded protein is CASSESGGGSYEQYF.

The rearrangement joins TRBV5-4 to TRBJ2-7, with TRBD1 identical over 7 bases. The CDR3 is 14 residues long. The trim removed 0 bases at V and 3 bases at J, leaving 3 bases unmatched. Germline V gene lookup returns CDR1 SGHNT and CDR2 YYREEE (reference sequence). The DNA of the CDR3 is TGTGCCAGCAGCTTGGGTGGACAGGTCTACGAGCAGTACTTC. Translating gives CASSLGGQVYEQYF. Based on the CDR3 plus reference TRBV5-4 and TRBJ2-7, the full variable domain is ETGVTQSPTHLIKTRGQQVTLRCSSQSGHNTVSWYQQALGQGPQFIFQYYREEENGRGNFPPRFSGLQFPNYSSELNVNALELDDSALYLCASSLGGQVYEQYFGPGTRLTVT.

The chain uses TRBV2 and TRBJ1-5; D possibly corresponds to TRBD1 (6 bases). V lost 4 bases and J 4 bases, leaving 11 bases between the germline ends. In germline, CDR1 is SNHLY, CDR2 FYNNEI. There are 14 residues in the CDR3. CDR3 nucleotide sequence: TGTGCCAGCAGTGGGGGCCAGGGGAATCAGCCCCAGCATTTT. Protein product: CASSGGQGNQPQHF. Based on the CDR3 plus reference TRBV2 and TRBJ1-5, the full variable domain is EPEVTQTPSHQVTQMGQEVILRCVPISNHLYFYWYRQILGQKVEFLVSFYNNEISEKSEIFDDQFSVERPDGSNFTLKIRSTKLEDSAMYFCASSGGQGNQPQHFGDGTRLSIL.

The table lists this clone with a few counts. The genes are TRBV4-3 and TRBJ2-6; tentative D call: TRBD1 (5 bases). V lost 0 bases, J lost 0 bases, and 9 bases lay in between. CDR3 length equals 17 residues. The germline gives CDR1 LGHNA, CDR2 YSLEER. CDR3 coding DNA: TGCGCCAGCAGCCAAGACAGGGCATACTCTGGGGCCAACGTCCTGACTTTC. Amino acids: CASSQDRAYSGANVLTF.

V and J are TRBV19 and TRBJ1-2; D is unresolved. Germline CDR1 and CDR2: LNHDA and SQIVND (reference sequence). The ends were cut back, 3 bases at V and 4 bases at J, with 12 bases in the middle. This CDR3 comprises 14 residues. CDR3 loop: CASSITVSPYGYTF. The CDR3 DNA follows: TGTGCCAGTAGTATCACAGTTTCTCCCTATGGCTACACCTTC.

The chain is built from TRBV11-3 and TRBJ2-7; no definite D call. Trimming stripped 5 bases from V and 3 bases from J, with 14 bases between. The CDR3 spans 14 residues. The germline gives CDR1 SGHNT, CDR2 YENEEA. The CDR3 DNA reads TGTGCCAGCAGCGTGGGCAGCAAAAACTACGAGCAGTACTTC. It encodes CASSVGSKNYEQYF.

The chain uses TRBV11-2 and TRBJ1-1; a possible D gene is TRBD1 (5 bases). Germline V gene sequence: CDR1 SGHAT, CDR2 FQNNGV. The CDR3 covers 14 residues. V was cut by 1 base and J by 4 bases, with 10 bases left in between. The CDR3 nucleotides are TGTGCCAGCAGCTTAGTAAGCAGGGCCACTGAAGCTTTCTTT. Its protein is CASSLVSRATEAFF.

This chain connects TRBV30 to TRBJ1-1; D is undetermined. The germline V gene has CDR1 GTSNPN and CDR2 SVGIG (reference sequence). The CDR3 totals 13 residues. V lost 4 bases to trimming and J lost 0 bases, with 9 bases between them. The CDR3: CAWTSQLNTEAFF. The CDR3 DNA reads TGTGCCTGGACGTCACAGTTGAACACTGAAGCTTTCTTT. The complete variable domain, with remaining parts taken from reference TRBV30 and TRBJ1-1, reads SQTIHQWPATLVQPVGSPLSLECTVEGTSNPNLYWYRQAAGRGLQLLFYSVGIGQISSEVPQNLSASRPQDRQFILSSKKLLLSDSGFYLCAWTSQLNTEAFFGQGTRLTVV.

The V and J genes are TRBV6-5 and TRBJ1-4, with 7 bases identical to TRBD1. The ends lost 6 bases at V and 5 bases at J; junction bases unmatched: 6. Germline values: CDR1 MNHEY, CDR2 SVGAGI. This CDR3 comprises 14 residues. The CDR3 here is CASRRTGINEKLFF. The CDR3 bases are TGTGCCAGCAGGCGGACAGGCATAAATGAAAAACTGTTTTTT.

The chain recombines TRBV12-5 with TRBJ1-1; 7 positions agree with TRBD1. The V gene's germline CDR1 is LGHNT and CDR2 FRNRAP. This CDR3 spans 11 amino acids. Trimming at V came to 5 bases and at J to 10 bases, leaving 4 bases not matched to a gene. The chain's CDR3 is CASGLGTAAFF. The DNA for the CDR3 is TGTGCTAGTGGTCTCGGGACAGCAGCTTTCTTT.

CDR3 DNA sequence: TGTGCCAGCAGTGGACCAGGTTATAGCAATCAGCCCCAGCATTTT. This translates into CASSGPGYSNQPQHF. J is TRBJ1-5 and V is TRBV2; D remains unclear. Looked up from germline, CDR1 is SNHLY and CDR2 is FYNNEI. Between the trimmed V and J ends, which lost 4 bases and 0 bases, there was a span of 10 bases. This CDR3 contains 15 residues.

The chain uses TRBV6-6 and TRBJ1-2; TRBD1 agrees at 9 bases. The CDR3 is 15 amino acids. Germline CDR1 reads MNHNY; CDR2 reads SVGAGI (reference sequence). J gave up 8 bases and V 6 bases, and 13 bases lay outside the gene matches. The CDR3 DNA sequence: TGTGCCAGCAGGCCTACCCAACAGGGGGCGTGGGGCTACACCTTC. Residues: CASRPTQQGAWGYTF.

The rearrangement uses TRBV5-4 and TRBJ1-2; D is ambiguous. V was cut by 0 bases and J by 2 bases, with 11 bases left in between. The CDR3 contains 15 residues. Germline CDR1 SGHNT, CDR2 YYREEE (reference sequence). CDR3 loop: CASSLAGEGNYGYTF. DNA for the CDR3: TGTGCCAGCAGCTTGGCTGGGGAGGGAAACTATGGCTACACCTTC. Complete variable domain (other parts from reference TRBV5-4 and TRBJ1-2): ETGVTQSPTHLIKTRGQQVTLRCSSQSGHNTVSWYQQALGQGPQFIFQYYREEENGRGNFPPRFSGLQFPNYSSELNVNALELDDSALYLCASSLAGEGNYGYTFGSGTRLTVV.

This clone appeared a single time. The chain carries TRBV5-4 and TRBJ1-5; D call uncertain. The CDR3 covers 14 residues. Deletions cut 0 bases from V and 6 bases from J, with 10 bases between. CDR1 is SGHNT, CDR2 YYREEE, per germline (reference sequence). The CDR3 loop is CASSLDSSGQPQHF. Here the CDR3 DNA reads TGTGCCAGCAGCTTGGATAGTAGCGGTCAGCCCCAGCATTTT.

This clone was seen only a few times. The chain carries TRBV6-5 and TRBJ2-4, with 7 bases identical to TRBD1. Germline V gene lookup returns CDR1 MNHEY and CDR2 SVGAGI. With 6 bases clipped from V and 7 bases from J, the junction kept 6 bases outside the gene matches. The CDR3 is 13 residues long. This CDR3 reads CASSRAGGNIQYF. CDR3 coding DNA: TGTGCCAGCAGCCGGGCAGGGGGTAACATTCAGTACTTC.

V and J are TRBV6-5 and TRBJ1-5; D gene unclear. The germline V gene encodes CDR1 MNHEY and CDR2 SVGAGI. The CDR3 extends over 13 amino acids. The germline V and J ends were trimmed by 0 bases and 4 bases, with 4 bases remaining between them. The CDR3 nucleotides read TGTGCCAGCAGTTACTCGGCAAATCAGCCCCAGCATTTT. It encodes CASSYSANQPQHF.